This note documents a single T cell receptor (beta chain) sequence. TCRdb's table, derived via immunoSEQ multiplex PCR, lists solely in-frame clones and lacks some. This repertoire shows 550,000 to 800,000 clones, approximately 85% found once; its top ten account for around 0.01%. The data belong to a study of shared T cell receptors in the human thymus. The CDR3 spans 13 residues. V lost 1 base and J lost 7, with 10 bases in between. CDR1 is SGHNT and CDR2 is YENEEA in the germline V gene. These data were likewise used in another study, on human thymus T cells. That study reports: Resections from corrective heart surgery supplied the thymus tissue. Repertoires from thymus and blood appeared to show biased V and J gene usage. Related studies found that unrelated individuals share highly overlapping thymic repertoires.

Sequenced material: thymocytes. The chain has TRBV11-3 and TRBJ1-1; the D gene is possibly TRBD1 (5 bases). This clonotype was obtained from a girl under three years old with a congenital heart defect. CDR3 nucleotide sequence: TGTGCCAGCAGCTTAGGCGGGGACCGTGAAGCTTTCTTT. Its translation: CASSLGGDREAFF.